Each of the 9 T cell receptor beta chains below was sequenced from the same sample in a study of T cells after yellow fever vaccination. Via MiXCR, TCRdb re-called the 5' RACE reads, giving one row per CDR3 protein. The sample yields some 560,000 distinct CDR3 sequences, about 15% seen once. This sample comprised PBMCs, obtained 5 to 6 days after the first yellow fever vaccination. All receptors come from a man between 18 and 35 years old who received the YFV17D yellow fever vaccine.

This rearrangement joins TRBV6-5 to TRBJ1-2; perhaps TRBD1 as D (6 bases). The CDR3 totals 15 residues. Trimming removed 2 bases from V and 2 bases from J, with 12 bases in between. Germline CDR1 and CDR2: MNHEY and SVGAGI. CDR3 in amino acids: CASSYGRDTNYGYTF. CDR3 nucleotide sequence: TGTGCCAGCAGTTACGGCCGGGACACGAACTATGGCTACACCTTC.

This chain uses TRBV9 with TRBJ2-3; D possibly corresponds to TRBD1 (6 bases). Trimming cost V 3 bases and J 7 bases, with 15 bases left between them. Germline V lookup: CDR1 SGDLS, CDR2 YYNGEE. The CDR3 is 14 amino acids. The CDR3 reads CASSAPGGWNTQYF. The CDR3, as DNA: TGTGCCAGCAGCGCACCTGGGGGCTGGAATACGCAGTATTTT.

This clonotype occurred a few times. The chain employs TRBV5-1 and TRBJ2-5; D ambiguous. The germline gives CDR1 SGHRS, CDR2 YFSETQ. This CDR3 has 16 amino acids. With 4 bases removed from V and 5 bases from J, the gap between germline ends came to 21 bases. As DNA, the CDR3 is TGCGCCAGCAGCCCTCTGGGCCGTCTGTTGGGGGAGACCCAGTACTTC. The encoded protein is CASSPLGRLLGETQYF.

The J gene is TRBJ2-1, the V gene TRBV5-1; D perhaps matches TRBD1 (5 bases). This CDR3 comprises 13 residues. V was trimmed by 1 base and J by 7 bases, leaving 9 bases between them. Germline CDR1 SGHRS, CDR2 YFSETQ. The CDR3 spells CASSLSGFNEQFF. The DNA for the CDR3 is TGCGCCAGCAGCTTGTCAGGGTTTAATGAGCAGTTCTTC.

This clonotype was detected many times. The gene calls are TRBV6-4 and TRBJ2-1; TRBD2 matches at 13 bases. CDR3 size: 16 residues. Germline CDR1 and CDR2: MRHNA and SNTAGT. V lost 4 bases to trimming and J lost 7 bases; unmatched junction nucleotides: 7. The CDR3 bases are TGTGCCAGCAGTGCTACTAGCGGGGGGGCAGGGAATGAGCAGTTCTTC. Translating gives CASSATSGGAGNEQFF.

This clonotype occurred a few times. V and J are TRBV20-1 and TRBJ2-5; no clear D gene. The CDR3 is made up of 13 amino acids. Trimming left V 3 bases short and J 7 bases short, with 15 bases between. Per the germline V gene, CDR1 is DFQATT and CDR2 is SNEGSKA (reference sequence). The CDR3 here is CSARFPLVGTQYF. CDR3 DNA: TGCAGTGCTAGGTTCCCTCTCGTAGGGACCCAGTACTTC.

CDR3 sequence: CASSDSIGGLYEQYV. CDR3 coding DNA: TGTGCCAGCAGTGACTCGATTGGGGGGCTGTACGAGCAGTACGTC. The chain recombines TRBV6-4 with TRBJ2-7, with D perhaps assigned TRBD1 or TRBD2 (6 bases each). The CDR3 contains 15 residues. The V end lost 0 bases, the J end lost 4 bases, and 13 bases lay between the germline ends. CDR1 is MRHNA and CDR2 is SNTAGT in the germline V gene.

The chain combines TRBV6-5 with TRBJ2-7; tentatively, D is TRBD2 (6 bases). There are 17 residues in the CDR3. Trimming took 3 bases from V and 0 from J, leaving 18 bases between them. Per the germline V gene, CDR1 is MNHEY and CDR2 is SVGAGI. The CDR3 DNA reads as TGTGCCAGCAGTTATTTAGGTCTAGCGAGGAGCTCCTACGAGCAGTACTTC. The encoded protein is CASSYLGLARSSYEQYF.

There are a few counts of this clonotype. This chain connects TRBV6-1 to TRBJ1-3; D is perhaps TRBD1 (5 bases). V dropped 3 bases and J dropped 2 bases, with 8 bases sitting between them. Per the germline V gene, CDR1 is MNHNS and CDR2 is SASEGT. This CDR3 is built from 14 residues. CDR3: CASSELGAGNTIYF. CDR3 nucleotide sequence: TGTGCCAGCAGTGAGTTGGGGGCTGGAAACACCATATATTTT.